The clone carrying this TCR beta chain was picked up a small number of times. Its antigen is currently unknown. The data belong to a study of response to subunit inactivated influenza vaccine. Findings and caveats of the study: The authors put forward the suggestion that each seasonal influenza vaccination may bring in only a limited number of new T cells.

A single record per CDR3 protein comes from TCRdb applying MiXCR to the RT-PCR reads. The repertoire holds approximately 500,000 distinct CDR3 sequences, with roughly 15% as singletons. This clonotype was sampled from a man aged 50-59 years who received an inactivated influenza vaccine. The source material was PBMCs from blood, sampled 11 to 12 days after vaccination.

The DNA for the CDR3 is TGTGCCAGCAGGGTCGGCTCTAACTATGGCTACACCTTC. It specifies CASRVGSNYGYTF. The chain joins TRBV12-3 or TRBV12-4 to TRBJ1-2; no clear D gene. CDR3 size: 13 residues. V lost 6 bases and J lost 0, with 8 bases in between.